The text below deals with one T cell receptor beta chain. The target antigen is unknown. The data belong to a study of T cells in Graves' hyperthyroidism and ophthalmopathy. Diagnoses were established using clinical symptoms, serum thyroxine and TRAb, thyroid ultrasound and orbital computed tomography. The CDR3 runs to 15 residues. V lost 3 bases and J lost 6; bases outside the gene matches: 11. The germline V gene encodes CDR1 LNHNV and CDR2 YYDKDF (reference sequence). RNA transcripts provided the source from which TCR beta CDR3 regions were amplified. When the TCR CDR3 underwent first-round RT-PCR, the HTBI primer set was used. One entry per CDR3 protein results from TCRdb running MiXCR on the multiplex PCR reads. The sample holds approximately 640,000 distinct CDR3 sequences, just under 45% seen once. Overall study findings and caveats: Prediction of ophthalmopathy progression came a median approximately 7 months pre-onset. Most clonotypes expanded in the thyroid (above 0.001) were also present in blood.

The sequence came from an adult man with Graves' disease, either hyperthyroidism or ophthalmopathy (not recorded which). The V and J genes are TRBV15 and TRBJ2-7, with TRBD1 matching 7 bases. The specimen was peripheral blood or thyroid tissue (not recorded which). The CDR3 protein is CATSRTGIVSSEQYF. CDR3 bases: TGTGCCACCAGCAGGACAGGGATTGTCTCATCCGAGCAGTACTTC.